The 30 T cell receptor beta chains given below trace back to one sample, sequenced in a study of cytomegalovirus exposure and HLA in healthy donors. Primers included in the PCR were 60 Vbeta and 13 Jbeta primers. Produced via immunoSEQ multiplex PCR; TCRdb's table is partial and in-frame only. The table lists tens of thousands of clones, nearly 80% of them singletons. Sample: PBMCs. These TCRs come from a woman in her 40s in good health and CMV-seropositive.

V gene TRBV7-9 combines with J gene TRBJ1-5, with 9 bases matching TRBD1. This CDR3 is 15 amino acids long. With V trimmed by 5 bases and J by 3 bases, 5 bases remained unmatched. CDR1 is SEHNR and CDR2 is FQNEAQ in the germline V gene (reference sequence). The CDR3 region is CASSRGQGINQPQHF. The CDR3 region has the DNA TGTGCCAGCAGCCGGGGACAGGGAATCAATCAGCCCCAGCATTTT.

The DNA of the CDR3 is TGTGCCAGCAGCTTAACATCTAGCGGGAAAGGGCTTAATGAGCAGTTCTTC. This gives the protein CASSLTSSGKGLNEQFF. The chain joins TRBV7-3 to TRBJ2-1; 9 nucleotides match TRBD2. Germline trimming cut 0 bases from V and 7 bases from J; bases unmatched to any gene: 10. This CDR3 comprises 17 residues. CDR1 and CDR2 from the germline V gene are SGHTA and FQGTGA.

The chain couples TRBV19 to TRBJ1-1; the D is unclear. Germline V gene data show CDR1 as LNHDA and CDR2 as SQIVND (reference sequence). The CDR3 loop spans 14 amino acids. V was clipped by 7 bases and J by 4 bases, with 16 bases between them. CDR3 DNA: TGTGCCAGTACCCCCAGACTGTTCGTCACTGAAGCTTTCTTT. This sequence encodes CASTPRLFVTEAFF.

The DNA for the CDR3 is TGTGCCAGCAGGTCTGGCCTGAACTATGGCTACACCTTC. Amino acids: CASRSGLNYGYTF. The rearrangement links TRBV7-2 to TRBJ1-2; D unresolved. Trimming removed 6 bases from V and 2 bases from J, with 10 bases in between. The CDR3 has 13 residues. The germline gives CDR1 SGHTA, CDR2 FQGNSA.

On this clone: At one boundary the junction diverges from the germline segment, which might be a read error. This rearrangement joins TRBV11-2 to TRBJ1-1; D uncertain. The CDR3 sequence is 12 residues long. Germline CDR1 is SGHAT and CDR2 is FQNNGV. The CDR3 DNA reads TGTGCCAGCAGCTTTGAGAACGCTGAAGCTTTCTTT. This translates into CASSFENAEAFF.

This clone was seen once. The chain couples TRBV28 to TRBJ2-7; possibly TRBD1 for D (5 bases). CDR1 and CDR2 from the germline V gene are MDHEN and SYDVKM. Trimming pared 3 bases from V and 3 bases from J, leaving 9 bases between. CDR3 length equals 13 residues. CDR3 DNA sequence: TGTGCCAGCAGTTTTGGGGCGGACTACGAGCAGTACTTC. Its translation is CASSFGADYEQYF.

Comments on this clone: The junction departs from the called germline gene at one end, perhaps through a read error. The V call is TRBV7-9, the J call TRBJ2-7; TRBD1 is a possible D gene (6 bases). The CDR3 runs to 14 residues. Germline CDR1 SEHNR, CDR2 FQNEAQ (reference sequence). In DNA form, the CDR3 reads TGTTCCAGCAGCTTAAGGACAGAATCAGGCGAGCAGTACTTC. Its protein is CSSSLRTESGEQYF.

The chain recombines TRBV19 with TRBJ2-3; 8 nucleotides agree with TRBD2. The CDR3 consists of 14 residues. Per germline, CDR1 LNHDA and CDR2 SQIVND (reference sequence). J gave up 5 bases and V 6 bases, and 7 bases lay outside the gene matches. The CDR3 bases are TGTGCCAGTAGGTCGGGAGGGATGGGAGATACGCAGTATTTT. As protein: CASRSGGMGDTQYF.

The rearrangement uses TRBV10-1 and TRBJ2-3, with 11 bases fitting TRBD2. The CDR3 consists of 16 residues. V shed 2 bases and J 5 bases; nucleotides not matched to a gene: 6. The V gene's germline CDR1 is WNHNN and CDR2 SYGVQD (reference sequence). This CDR3 is CASSETLAGEEDTQYF. The CDR3 DNA sequence: TGCGCCAGCAGTGAGACACTAGCGGGAGAGGAAGATACGCAGTATTTT.

CDR3 sequence: CASSLTSGVTDTQYF. In nucleotides, the CDR3 is TGTGCCAGCAGCCTGACTAGCGGGGTAACAGATACGCAGTATTTT. V and J are TRBV14 and TRBJ2-3; 11 bases map to TRBD2. The germline V gene has CDR1 SGHDN and CDR2 FVKESK. There are 15 residues in the CDR3. The V segment lost 4 bases and the J segment 3 bases; nucleotides outside the gene matches: 3.

This clone was seen a handful of times. This rearrangement joins TRBV19 to TRBJ2-5, with TRBD2 matching over 9 bases. Germline-derived CDR1 and CDR2 are LNHDA and SQIVND (reference sequence). V was pared by 4 bases and J by 7 bases, with 10 bases of the junction left unmatched. The CDR3 contains 15 residues. The CDR3 region has the DNA TGTGCCAGTAGTACCGCTAGCGGGGCCTTCGGGACCCAGTACTTC. Residues: CASSTASGAFGTQYF.

CDR3 sequence (DNA): TGTGCCAGCAGCAGGGCAGGACGGGACACAGATACGCAGTATTTT. It translates to CASSRAGRDTDTQYF. The rearrangement uses TRBV7-2 and TRBJ2-3, with a weak D call TRBD2 (5 bases). The CDR3 spans 15 residues. Germline lookup yields CDR1 SGHTA and CDR2 FQGNSA. Trimming cost V 5 bases and J 2 bases, with 14 bases left between them.

The J gene is TRBJ2-2, the V gene TRBV7-3; 9 bases line up with TRBD1. The germline V gene encodes CDR1 SGHTA and CDR2 FQGTGA. This CDR3 has 19 amino acids. Trimming took 5 bases from V and 7 from J; bases not matched to a gene: 20. CDR3 nucleotide sequence: TGTGCCAGCAGCCCCCGACCGACAGGGGGACTTATCATCAGCGGGGAGCTGTTTTTT. Protein: CASSPRPTGGLIISGELFF.

The chain carries TRBV18 and TRBJ1-4, with no clear D. V lost 3 bases to trimming and J lost 8 bases, with 13 bases between them. CDR1 KGHSH and CDR2 LQKENI come from the germline V gene. The length of the CDR3 is 14 residues. DNA of the CDR3: TGTGCCAGCTCACCCGACTCTACCGGGGAAAAACTGTTTTTT. Translating it yields CASSPDSTGEKLFF.

The rearrangement joins TRBV6-1 to TRBJ2-2; 11 positions match TRBD1. CDR1 and CDR2 (germline): MNHNS, SASEGT. V gave up 6 bases and J gave up 0 bases; unmatched junction bases: 0. The CDR3 totals 15 residues. In DNA, the CDR3 is TGTGCCAGCAGGGGACAGGGGGCGAACACCGGGGAGCTGTTTTTT. This gives the protein CASRGQGANTGELFF.

The V gene is TRBV19, the J gene TRBJ2-7; perhaps TRBD1 as D (5 bases). The CDR3 is 12 amino acids. With 6 bases removed from V and 4 bases from J, the gap between germline ends came to 10 bases. The V gene's germline CDR1 is LNHDA and CDR2 SQIVND (reference sequence). This CDR3 is CASSDSLYEQYF. CDR3 DNA sequence: TGTGCCAGTAGCGACAGCCTTTACGAGCAGTACTTC.

This clone was observed once. This sequence joins TRBV4-1 and TRBJ2-7, with 7 bases that match TRBD1. Germline V gene sequence: CDR1 MGHRA, CDR2 YSYEKL. J gave up 0 bases and V 0 bases, and 5 bases lay outside the gene matches. The length of the CDR3 is 16 residues. The CDR3 loop reads CASSQDFPGGSYEQYF. The DNA for the CDR3 is TGCGCCAGCAGCCAAGATTTTCCAGGGGGCTCCTACGAGCAGTACTTC.

Only a few counts were recorded for this clone. Germline and junction disagree at one end, which may indicate a read error. The chain links TRBV7-9 to TRBJ2-3; D remains unclear. CDR1 SEHNR and CDR2 FQNEAQ come from the germline V gene (reference sequence). This CDR3 comprises 12 residues. The CDR3 is CSSSPTQDTQYF. As DNA, the CDR3 is TGTTCCAGCAGCCCTACGCAAGATACGCAGTATTTT.

The J gene is TRBJ2-1, the V gene TRBV27; 11 nucleotides agree with TRBD1. Germline assignment: CDR1 MNHEY and CDR2 SMNVEV (reference sequence). The CDR3 spans 16 residues. Trimming took 1 base from V and 3 from J; bases not matched to a gene: 2. Here the CDR3 DNA reads TGTGCCAGCAGTTTATACGGGACAGGGGGCTACAATGAGCAGTTCTTC. Protein sequence: CASSLYGTGGYNEQFF.

The CDR3 DNA reads as TGTGCCAGCAGCTTAGATTGGGGGCTAGGGGCCAACGTCCTGACTTTC. Its protein product is CASSLDWGLGANVLTF. The gene calls are TRBV7-2 and TRBJ2-6; possibly TRBD1 for D (6 bases). The CDR3 runs to 16 residues. Germline V gene data show CDR1 as SGHTA and CDR2 as FQGNSA. Trimming stripped 1 base from V and 4 bases from J, with 11 bases between.

This clone was observed a few times. The same CDR3 also results from other DNA sequences found in this sample. The gene calls are TRBV30 and TRBJ1-1; 7 nucleotides line up with TRBD1. J gave up 1 base and V 2 bases, and 1 base lay outside the gene matches. Per germline, CDR1 GTSNPN and CDR2 SVGIG (reference sequence). This CDR3 comprises 13 residues. CDR3 in DNA: TGTGCCTGGAGTAGACAGGGGAACACTGAAGCTTTCTTT. Translation: CAWSRQGNTEAFF.

The gene calls are TRBV2 and TRBJ2-7; TRBD2 matches 8 bases. CDR3 length: 19 amino acids. Unmatched junction bases numbered 18, after V lost 4 bases and J lost 1 base. CDR1 and CDR2 from the germline V gene are SNHLY and FYNNEI. The CDR3 reads CASSGDEGTSRKISYEQYF. Written as DNA, the CDR3 is TGTGCCAGCAGTGGGGATGAAGGGACTAGTAGGAAGATTTCCTACGAGCAGTACTTC.

The chain has TRBV6-1 and TRBJ2-4; TRBD2 aligns across 8 bases. The V gene end was trimmed by 1 base and the J gene end by 6 bases; junction bases not matched to a gene: 8. The CDR3 sequence is 16 residues long. Looked up from germline, CDR1 is MNHNS and CDR2 is SASEGT. The CDR3 nucleotides read TGTGCCAGCAGTGAAGGGGGAGCGGGAGCGAGAAACATTCAGTACTTC. Residues: CASSEGGAGARNIQYF.

A single count supports this clone. The chain employs TRBV5-1 and TRBJ2-7; 7 nucleotides align to TRBD1. Germline V CDR1 and CDR2: SGHRS, YFSETQ. The CDR3 contains 15 residues. V shed 4 bases and J 2 bases; nucleotides not matched to a gene: 9. The CDR3 nucleotides read TGCGCCAGCAGCCCGGCGACAGGGCTGGCCTACGAGCAGTACTTC. Translation: CASSPATGLAYEQYF.

The rearrangement joins TRBV29-1 to TRBJ2-2; 8 positions agree with TRBD1. This CDR3 comprises 13 residues. CDR1 and CDR2 (germline): SQVTM, ANQGSEA. V was pared by 6 bases and J by 6 bases, with 6 bases of the junction left unmatched. The CDR3 reads CSVMTGDAGELFF. DNA for the CDR3: TGCAGCGTAATGACAGGGGACGCCGGGGAGCTGTTTTTT.

The chain joins TRBV7-8 to TRBJ1-1, with 10 bases lining up with TRBD1. Looked up from germline, CDR1 is SGHVS and CDR2 is FQNEAQ. This CDR3 region has 13 residues. After removal of 6 bases from V and 5 bases from J, the junction contained 3 bases not matched to a gene. CDR3 DNA sequence: TGTGCCAGCAGAAGGACAGGGGGTACTGAAGCTTTCTTT. This codes for CASRRTGGTEAFF.

As concerns this clone: Other nucleotide sequences in the sample specify the same CDR3. The rearrangement uses TRBV6-5 and TRBJ2-7; 11 bases match TRBD1. V dropped 5 bases and J dropped 4; count of bases not matched to a gene: 1. The CDR3 has 13 amino acids. Germline assignment: CDR1 MNHEY and CDR2 SVGAGI. The CDR3 nucleotides are TGTGCCAGCAGTCGGGACAGGGGGTACGAGCAGTACTTC. Encoded protein: CASSRDRGYEQYF.

This clone came up once. The genes are TRBV16 and TRBJ1-4; TRBD1 is a possible D gene (5 bases). The CDR3 has 14 amino acids. V lost 6 bases to trimming and J lost 8 bases, with 16 bases between them. Germline V lookup: CDR1 KGHSY, CDR2 FQNENV. In DNA, the CDR3 is TGTGCCAGCAGGACCAGGGAAGAAAGAGAAAAACTGTTTTTT. Its protein product is CASRTREEREKLFF.

DNA for the CDR3: TGCGCCAGCAGCCAAGTTGGACACGAAAAACTGTTTTTT. Its translation: CASSQVGHEKLFF. This chain links TRBV4-1 with TRBJ1-4; D possibly corresponds to TRBD1 (5 bases). The CDR3 covers 13 residues. V was clipped by 1 base and J by 8 bases, with 8 bases between them. Per germline, CDR1 MGHRA and CDR2 YSYEKL.

The chain has TRBV29-1 and TRBJ2-2; D is uncertain. The CDR3 is 12 residues long. Germline loops: CDR1 SQVTM, CDR2 ANQGSEA. Trimming removed 2 bases at V and 6 bases at J, with 7 bases between. The CDR3 DNA is TGCAGCGTTGAAAGCGACGCCGGGGAGCTGTTTTTT. This codes for CSVESDAGELFF.